This is a list of T cell receptor beta chains from one sample in a study of PD-1 blockade in classical Hodgkin lymphoma. Profiled with immunoSEQ multiplex PCR; TCRdb holds only in-frame clones, not every one. This sample carries about 17,000 clones, 78% of them seen once, and the ten largest clones take 1.5% to 2%. The sequencing here drew on CD4+ T cells from blood, taken before the fourth cycle of nivolumab. These receptors came from a human donor with classical Hodgkin lymphoma. Each CDR3 is given with its conserved first and last residue. Fields, in order: clone size, J gene, D gene, V gene, CDR3 protein, CDR3 DNA. A D gene is named only where the DNA matches it firmly. Size values are once, few and many counts, or a class for expanded clones, and some rows have none.

>few|TRBJ1-4|NA|TRBV18
CASSPRAQGDEKLFF
TGTGCCAGCTCACCACGGGCACAGGGTGATGAAAAACTGTTTTTT
>NA|TRBJ2-7|NA|TRBV27
CASSPPWGFSYEQYF
TGTGCCAGCAGTCCCCCGTGGGGGTTCTCCTACGAGCAGTACTTC
>NA|TRBJ1-6|NA|TRBV5-6
CASSSGDSPLHF
TGTGCCAGCAGCTCTGGGGATTCACCCCTCCACTTT
>few|TRBJ1-2|NA|TRBV2
CASSTRGLGYTF
TGTGCCAGCAGTACTCGGGGTTTGGGCTACACCTTC
>NA|TRBJ1-3|NA|TRBV9
CASSVDRTRGRVYF
TGTGCCAGCAGCGTAGACAGGACCCGGGGTAGAGTGTATTTT
>NA|TRBJ1-5|TRBD1|TRBV6-1
CASSGTGPNQPQHF
TGTGCCAGCAGTGGGACAGGACCCAATCAGCCCCAGCATTTT
>NA|TRBJ2-5|NA|TRBV5-1
CASSSELLGAGETQYF
TGCGCCAGCAGCTCAGAACTACTAGGGGCCGGAGAGACCCAGTACTTC
>NA|TRBJ2-1|NA|TRBV5-1
CASSPVSGGDEQFF
TGCGCCAGCAGCCCGGTGTCCGGGGGCGATGAGCAGTTCTTC
>NA|TRBJ2-2|TRBD2|TRBV5-3
CARKRHAGRNGELFF
TGTGCCAGAAAACGACACGCCGGGAGGAACGGGGAGCTGTTTTTT
>few|TRBJ2-3|NA|TRBV25-1
CASSEYRGGADTQYF
TGTGCCAGCAGTGAATACCGAGGAGGGGCAGATACGCAGTATTTT
>NA|TRBJ2-1|TRBD2|TRBV5-1
CASSPAPPGLQIYNEQFF
TGCGCCAGCAGCCCAGCACCGCCGGGACTACAAATCTACAATGAGCAGTTCTTC
>NA|TRBJ2-5|NA|TRBV2
CASSGETQYF
TGTGCCAGCAGTGGAGAGACCCAGTACTTC
>NA|TRBJ2-7|NA|TRBV6-1
CASSDPLYEQYF
TGTGCCAGCAGTGACCCCCTCTACGAGCAGTACTTC
>once|TRBJ2-1|TRBD1|TRBV5-4
CASSPGQGFSHEQFF
TGTGCCAGCAGCCCGGGACAGGGATTTAGTCATGAGCAGTTCTTC
>NA|TRBJ1-5|NA|TRBV5-6
CASSLGQSYSNQPQHF
TGTGCCAGCAGCTTAGGACAGTCCTATAGCAATCAGCCCCAGCATTTT
>NA|TRBJ1-4|NA|TRBV5-6
CASSLAGVNEKLFF
TGTGCCAGCAGCTTGGCAGGGGTTAATGAAAAACTGTTTTTT
>NA|TRBJ2-7|NA|TRBV4-1
CASSQDWYGVSYEQYF
TGCGCCAGCAGCCAAGACTGGTATGGGGTATCCTACGAGCAGTACTTC
>NA|TRBJ2-5|NA|TRBV10-1
CASSESPWEETQYF
TGCGCCAGCAGTGAGTCGCCTTGGGAAGAGACCCAGTACTTC
>NA|TRBJ2-1|NA|TRBV12-5
CASRDFSYNEQFF
TGTGCTAGTAGGGACTTCTCCTACAATGAGCAGTTCTTC
>NA|TRBJ1-5|NA|TRBV19
CASSIPNTLSNQPQHF
TGTGCCAGTAGTATCCCGAACACCCTTAGCAATCAGCCCCAGCATTTT
>NA|TRBJ2-5|TRBD2|TRBV30
CAFIAGGAETQYF
TGTGCTTTTATAGCGGGAGGAGCTGAGACCCAGTACTTC
>NA|TRBJ2-5|TRBD2|TRBV18
CASSQGLGETQYF
TGTGCCAGCTCACAGGGACTAGGAGAGACCCAGTACTTC
>NA|TRBJ1-3|NA|TRBV18
CASSSDQAFSGNTIYF
TGTGCCAGCTCTTCGGATCAGGCCTTCTCTGGAAACACCATATATTTT
>NA|TRBJ2-5|TRBD2|TRBV5-1
CASSLGLAGSETQYF
TGCGCCAGCAGCTTGGGACTAGCGGGATCAGAGACCCAGTACTTC
>NA|TRBJ2-1|NA|TRBV10-1
CASSDGGSYNEQFF
TGCGCCAGCTCCGACGGAGGATCCTACAATGAGCAGTTCTTC
>NA|TRBJ1-2|NA|TRBV6-1
CASPGRSFPGYTF
TGTGCCAGCCCGGGACGGTCCTTTCCTGGCTACACCTTC
>NA|TRBJ2-6|TRBD1|TRBV19
CASSGTGAGANVLTF
TGTGCCAGTAGTGGTACAGGGGCTGGGGCCAACGTCCTGACTTTC
>NA|TRBJ2-2|TRBD2|TRBV2
CASRLLAGGVGELFF
TGTGCCAGCAGACTTCTAGCGGGCGGTGTGGGGGAGCTGTTTTTT
>NA|TRBJ2-2|TRBD2|TRBV27
CASRDTTSSYTGELFF
TGTGCCAGCAGAGACACGACTAGCTCCTACACCGGGGAGCTGTTTTTT
>NA|TRBJ2-2|TRBD2|TRBV11-2
CASSLTASGLNTGELFF
TGTGCCAGCAGCTTAACGGCTAGCGGATTGAACACCGGGGAGCTGTTTTTT
>once|TRBJ1-2|NA|TRBV6-5
CASSRDSNYGYTF
TGTGCCAGCAGTCGCGACAGTAACTATGGCTACACCTTC
>NA|TRBJ2-5|NA|TRBV28
CASSLAGTQYF
TGTGCCAGCAGTTTAGCCGGGACCCAGTACTTC
>NA|TRBJ2-1|NA|TRBV10-1
CASSEAGSYNEQFF
TGCGCCAGCAGTGAGGCGGGGTCCTACAATGAGCAGTTCTTC
>NA|TRBJ2-7|TRBD1|TRBV18
CASSLRTGSYEQYF
TGTGCCAGCTCTCTGCGGACAGGTAGCTACGAGCAGTACTTC
>NA|TRBJ1-5|NA|TRBV18
CASSPQLDQPQHF
TGTGCCAGCTCACCACAACTGGATCAGCCCCAGCATTTT
>few|TRBJ2-1|NA|TRBV6-4
CASSVQGSGEQFF
TGTGCCAGCAGTGTTCAAGGGTCAGGTGAGCAGTTCTTC
>NA|TRBJ2-1|NA|TRBV5-1
CASSLGWASSSYNEQFF
TGCGCCAGCAGCTTGGGGTGGGCGTCGAGCTCCTACAATGAGCAGTTCTTC
>NA|TRBJ2-3|NA|TRBV5-5
CASSKSADTQYF
TGTGCCAGCAGCAAGTCCGCAGATACGCAGTATTTT
>NA|TRBJ2-1|NA|TRBV28
CASTPGNEQFF
TGTGCCAGCACCCCGGGCAATGAGCAGTTCTTC
>NA|TRBJ2-2|NA|TRBV5-6
CASSWGSGSTGELFF
TGTGCCAGCAGCTGGGGGTCAGGGTCCACCGGGGAGCTGTTTTTT
>NA|TRBJ1-2|NA|TRBV2
CASSVVVAAYGYTF
TGTGCCAGCAGTGTAGTCGTTGCCGCCTATGGCTACACCTTC
>NA|TRBJ2-7|TRBD2|TRBV6-1
CASSESGGWVEQYF
TGTGCCAGCAGTGAATCCGGGGGGTGGGTCGAGCAGTACTTC
>NA|TRBJ1-3|NA|TRBV28
CASTMDENTIYF
TGTGCCAGCACAATGGACGAAAACACCATATATTTT
>NA|TRBJ2-1|NA|TRBV10-3
CAISPSGANEQFF
TGTGCCATCAGCCCTTCAGGGGCAAATGAGCAGTTCTTC
>NA|TRBJ1-5|TRBD1|TRBV10-1
CASKESVTGTNQPQHF
TGCGCCAGCAAGGAGTCAGTGACAGGGACCAATCAGCCCCAGCATTTT
>NA|TRBJ1-2|NA|TRBV19
CASRTDWGGGGYTF
TGTGCCAGTAGGACGGACTGGGGAGGAGGTGGCTACACCTTC
>NA|TRBJ2-2|NA|TRBV6-5
CASSLGRNTGELFF
TGTGCCAGCAGTTTAGGTCGGAACACCGGGGAGCTGTTTTTT
>NA|TRBJ2-3|TRBD2|TRBV14
CASSQDLAGVTDTQYF
TGTGCCAGCAGCCAAGACTTAGCGGGAGTCACAGATACGCAGTATTTT
>once|TRBJ2-1|NA|TRBV6-1
CASSESGTYYNEQFF
TGTGCCAGCAGTGAAAGCGGGACATATTACAATGAGCAGTTCTTC
>NA|TRBJ2-1|NA|TRBV18
CASSPMVGRNEQFF
TGTGCCAGCTCACCAATGGTAGGGAGGAATGAGCAGTTCTTC
>few|TRBJ2-1|NA|TRBV20-1
CSASPYNEQFF
TGCAGTGCTAGCCCCTACAATGAGCAGTTCTTC
>NA|TRBJ2-1|NA|TRBV29-1
CSVVSYNEQFF
TGCAGCGTTGTGAGCTACAATGAGCAGTTCTTC
>NA|TRBJ1-5|NA|TRBV2
CASSEDSQPQHF
TGTGCCAGCAGTGAAGATTCTCAGCCCCAGCATTTT
>NA|TRBJ2-1|TRBD1|TRBV25-1
CASSESLQGTDEQFF
TGTGCCAGCAGTGAATCCTTACAGGGGACAGATGAGCAGTTCTTC
>NA|TRBJ2-7|NA|TRBV18
CASSQNRYEQYF
TGTGCCAGCTCACAAAACCGCTACGAGCAGTACTTC
>NA|TRBJ2-2|TRBD2|TRBV5-4
CASSPLAVNTGELFF
TGTGCCAGCAGCCCACTAGCGGTGAACACCGGGGAGCTGTTTTTT
>few|TRBJ1-3|NA|TRBV7-9
CASSLGGYGNTIYF
TGTGCCAGCAGCTTAGGAGGGTATGGAAACACCATATATTTT
>NA|TRBJ2-1|NA|TRBV10-3
CAIGETVYNEQFF
TGTGCCATCGGGGAGACAGTTTACAATGAGCAGTTCTTC
>NA|TRBJ2-7|NA|TRBV19
CASSPSFLSSYEQYF
TGTGCCAGTAGTCCTAGTTTCTTGAGCTCCTACGAGCAGTACTTC
>NA|TRBJ1-2|NA|TRBV5-4
CASSWGTMANYGYTF
TGTGCCAGCAGCTGGGGGACAATGGCTAACTATGGCTACACCTTC